A selection of T cell receptor beta chains follows, all from one sample in a study of cytomegalovirus exposure and HLA in healthy donors. Assay used: immunoSEQ multiplex PCR; TCRdb lists only in-frame clones, some missing. The sample holds more than 100,000 clones, about two thirds seen once. The sequenced sample consisted of PBMCs. These TCRs come from a man aged 50-59 years in good health and CMV-seropositive. Both conserved end residues are part of each CDR3. D genes are given only for firm matches. Some rows have no size entry. The others give once, few or many, or a class for an expanded clone.

TRBJ2-3 TRBV5-1 NA NA CASSPWTGTDTQYF TGCGCCAGCAGCCCGTGGACAGGCACAGATACGCAGTATTTT
TRBJ2-3 TRBV7-9 NA TRBD2 CASSLKRGSTDTQYF TGTGCCAGCAGCTTAAAGCGGGGGAGCACAGATACGCAGTATTTT
TRBJ1-1 TRBV14 NA NA CASSRYLDTEAFF TGTGCCAGCAGCCGCTACTTGGACACTGAAGCTTTCTTT
TRBJ2-5 TRBV7-2 NA NA CASSSRRTVQETQYF TGTGCCAGCAGCTCCCGCCGGACAGTTCAAGAGACCCAGTACTTC
TRBJ1-2 TRBV7-9 NA TRBD1 CASSSRDRGGYTF TGTGCCAGCAGCTCCCGGGACAGGGGTGGCTACACCTTC
TRBJ2-5 TRBV5-4 few NA CASSLAETQYF TGTGCCAGCAGCTTGGCGGAGACCCAGTACTTC
TRBJ2-7 TRBV7-2 NA NA CASSSLYEQYF TGTGCCAGCAGCTCCCTCTACGAGCAGTACTTC
TRBJ1-4 TRBV27 few NA CASSYGRNEKLFF TGTGCCAGCAGTTATGGGCGTAATGAAAAACTGTTTTTT
TRBJ2-2 TRBV19 NA TRBD1 CASSIGTGAGTGELFF TGTGCCAGTAGTATTGGAACAGGGGCGGGCACCGGGGAGCTGTTTTTT
TRBJ1-1 TRBV4-1 NA NA CASSQDERDTLNTEAFF TGCGCCAGCAGCCAAGATGAGAGGGACACTTTGAACACTGAAGCTTTCTTT
TRBJ2-7 TRBV11-3 NA TRBD1 CASSLAGGASYEQYF TGTGCCAGCAGCTTAGCAGGGGGCGCATCCTACGAGCAGTACTTC
TRBJ2-4 TRBV1 few NA CTSSQDRLAGPAKNIQYF TGCACCAGCAGCCAAGATCGGCTAGCGGGACCAGCCAAAAACATTCAGTACTTC
TRBJ1-1 TRBV5-1 NA NA CASSLLTATEAFF TGCGCCAGCAGCTTGCTTACAGCTACTGAAGCTTTCTTT
TRBJ2-6 TRBV18 NA NA CASAKSSGANVLTF TGTGCCAGCGCCAAGAGCTCTGGGGCCAACGTCCTGACTTTC
TRBJ1-6 TRBV18 NA NA CASSPAGSSPLHF TGTGCCAGCTCACCGGCAGGATCTTCACCCCTCCACTTT
TRBJ1-1 TRBV18 NA NA CASSPPGRGWKTEAFF TGTGCCAGCTCACCACCGGGGAGGGGATGGAAAACTGAAGCTTTCTTT
TRBJ1-1 TRBV11-1 once TRBD1 CASSSRGLGTEAFF TGTGCCAGCAGCTCGAGGGGGCTGGGGACTGAAGCTTTCTTT
TRBJ1-5 TRBV19 NA TRBD1 CASSLTGDNQPQHF TGTGCCAGTAGTCTGACAGGGGACAATCAGCCCCAGCATTTT
TRBJ1-1 TRBV6-5 NA NA CASSPTAGREAFF TGTGCCAGCAGTCCAACGGCTGGGCGTGAAGCTTTCTTT
TRBJ2-5 TRBV5-5 NA TRBD1 CASSLGGTGGTQETQYF TGTGCCAGCAGCTTGGGGGGGACAGGGGGGACTCAAGAGACCCAGTACTTC
TRBJ2-7 TRBV18 NA TRBD2 CASSPRPSGAYEQYF TGTGCCAGCTCACCACGACCTAGCGGGGCCTACGAGCAGTACTTC
TRBJ2-3 TRBV7-2 NA TRBD2 CASSPSRRGTADTQYF TGTGCCAGCAGCCCCAGTCGGCGGGGGACTGCGGATACGCAGTATTTT
TRBJ1-5 TRBV5-6 NA TRBD1 CASSTADRGQNQPQHF TGTGCCAGCAGCACGGCGGACAGGGGGCAAAATCAGCCCCAGCATTTT
TRBJ1-1 TRBV6-1 NA NA CASRGEVFLNTEAFF TGTGCCAGCAGGGGTGAGGTTTTTCTGAACACTGAAGCTTTCTTT
TRBJ2-1 TRBV7-8 NA NA CASSTTGNEQFF TGTGCCAGCAGCACGACAGGCAATGAGCAGTTCTTC
TRBJ1-3 TRBV6-1 few NA CASSELRGPGNTIYF TGTGCCAGCAGTGAACTGCGAGGGCCGGGAAACACCATATATTTT
TRBJ2-5 TRBV18 NA NA CASSPPGVGETQYF TGTGCCAGCTCACCACCAGGGGTCGGGGAGACCCAGTACTTC
TRBJ1-2 TRBV6-5 few TRBD1 CASVPDTRGQGYTF TGTGCCAGCGTTCCGGACACCAGGGGGCAAGGCTACACCTTC
TRBJ1-1 TRBV10-3 NA TRBD1 CATETGTGNEAFF TGTGCCACCGAGACAGGGACTGGGAATGAAGCTTTCTTT
TRBJ2-7 TRBV7-9 NA NA CSSSLRVAGRRFEQYF TGTTCCAGCAGCTTACGGGTTGCTGGGAGAAGATTCGAGCAGTACTTC
TRBJ1-5 TRBV6-1 medium-sized TRBD1 CASSEAGATGANQPQHF TGTGCCAGCAGTGAAGCAGGCGCGACAGGGGCCAATCAGCCCCAGCATTTT
TRBJ2-1 TRBV18 few TRBD2 CASSHTSGSNEQFF TGTGCCAGCTCACACACTAGCGGGAGTAATGAGCAGTTCTTC
TRBJ1-2 TRBV7-9 NA TRBD1 CSSSLGTAFYGYTF TGTTCCAGCAGCTTAGGGACAGCTTTCTATGGCTACACCTTC
TRBJ2-1 TRBV29-1 NA NA CSAHSGLNPGEQFF TGCAGCGCCCACTCCGGCCTCAACCCAGGAGAGCAGTTCTTC
TRBJ2-7 TRBV7-2 NA TRBD2 CASSLATGLAGAYEQYF TGTGCCAGCAGCTTAGCCACGGGACTAGCGGGAGCCTACGAGCAGTACTTC
TRBJ2-2 TRBV7-2 NA NA CASRQAGELFF TGTGCCAGCAGACAGGCCGGGGAGCTGTTTTTT
TRBJ1-2 TRBV7-2 NA NA CASSPRDGYTF TGTGCCAGCAGCCCCCGGGATGGCTACACCTTC
TRBJ1-1 TRBV21-1 few NA CASSKGPQGAVTEAFF TGTGCCAGCAGCAAAGGGCCACAGGGGGCGGTCACTGAAGCTTTCTTT
TRBJ2-5 TRBV5-1 NA NA CASSFQLDQETQYF TGCGCCAGCAGCTTTCAACTAGACCAAGAGACCCAGTACTTC
TRBJ2-4 TRBV9 NA NA CASSPPSKNIQYF TGTGCCAGCAGCCCCCCGTCCAAAAACATTCAGTACTTC
TRBJ2-7 TRBV9 NA NA CASSPSGGRGLYEQYF TGTGCCAGCAGCCCTAGCGGTGGGCGGGGGCTATACGAGCAGTACTTC
TRBJ2-1 TRBV27 NA NA CASSLSTSYNEQFF TGTGCCAGCAGTTTATCTACATCCTACAATGAGCAGTTCTTC
TRBJ1-2 TRBV19 once TRBD1 CASSYRGGNYGYTF TGTGCCAGTAGTTACAGGGGAGGTAACTATGGCTACACCTTC
TRBJ2-1 TRBV9 NA NA CASSADSRNEQFF TGTGCCAGCAGCGCGGACTCGAGAAATGAGCAGTTCTTC
TRBJ2-3 TRBV27 NA NA CASSFMGSITDTQYF TGTGCCAGCAGTTTTATGGGGAGTATCACAGATACGCAGTATTTT
TRBJ1-6 TRBV6-6 NA NA CASRGWTDNSPLHF TGTGCCAGCAGGGGGTGGACAGATAATTCACCCCTCCACTTT
TRBJ2-7 TRBV5-1 NA TRBD1 CASSFGTAVPYEQYF TGCGCCAGCAGCTTCGGGACAGCTGTTCCCTACGAGCAGTACTTC